These 9 T cell receptor beta chains were all obtained from the same sample, sequenced in a study of identical twins. TCRdb reprocessed the 5' RACE reads via MiXCR and lists one record per CDR3 protein. The sample has roughly 750,000 distinct CDR3 sequences, around 21% seen once; the top ten hold 4% to 5.5%. This same sample was also taken into another study, of T cells expressing NK-cell markers.

The sequencing input was PBMCs. All receptors derive from a woman aged 18-29 years in good health.

This chain uses TRBV5-1 with TRBJ2-7; the D is unclear. The CDR3 runs 13 residues. V was cut by 1 base and J by 3 bases, with 8 bases left in between. Per germline, CDR1 SGHRS and CDR2 YFSETQ. CDR3 sequence (DNA): TGCGCCAGCAGCTTGAGGCAAGTCTACGAGCAGTACTTC. Translated: CASSLRQVYEQYF.

The chain has TRBV6-5 and TRBJ2-3, with 11 bases lining up with TRBD2. This CDR3 has 15 residues. The J segment lost 5 bases and the V segment lost 8 bases, leaving 9 bases of the junction unmatched. CDR1 is MNHEY, CDR2 SVGAGI, per germline. CDR3 region: CASVSGRARGDTQYF. CDR3 bases: TGTGCCAGCGTTAGCGGGAGGGCCAGAGGAGATACGCAGTATTTT.

This clonotype was recorded many times. The chain couples TRBV24-1 to TRBJ2-2; D is ambiguous. Trimming left V 0 bases short and J 7 bases short, with 8 bases between. Per the germline V gene, CDR1 is KGHDR and CDR2 is SFDVKD. CDR3 length equals 14 residues. CDR3 sequence: CATSDLRVGGELFF. In DNA form, the CDR3 reads TGTGCCACCAGTGATTTGAGGGTCGGCGGGGAGCTGTTTTTT.

This clonotype was detected a few times. The chain has TRBV20-1 and TRBJ2-3; D might be TRBD2 (5 bases). Trimming pared 0 bases from V and 6 bases from J, leaving 10 bases between. Germline CDR1 DFQATT, CDR2 SNEGSKA (reference sequence). The CDR3 totals 13 residues. CDR3: CSAREAPGDTQYF. Here the CDR3 DNA reads TGCAGTGCTAGAGAGGCCCCGGGGGATACGCAGTATTTT.

This clonotype came up a few times. This may stem from a read error, because a much larger clone lies one nucleotide away. This chain links TRBV10-3 with TRBJ1-5; D is uncertain. Germline V gene data show CDR1 as ENHRY and CDR2 as SYGVKD. The CDR3 spans 12 residues. Trimming cost V 1 base and J 6 bases, with 4 bases left between them. This chain's CDR3 is CAISEWGQPQHF. The CDR3 nucleotides are TGTGCCATCAGTGAGTGGGGTCAGCCCCAGCATTTT.

This clonotype showed up just a few times. This sequence joins TRBV12-3 or TRBV12-4 and TRBJ2-7, with a tentative D call TRBD2 (7 bases). V gave up 5 bases and J gave up 4 bases, with 15 bases separating them. This CDR3 is 14 amino acids long. The chain's CDR3 is CASSGRGDFYEQYF. The CDR3 DNA sequence: TGTGCCAGCAGTGGGAGGGGGGATTTTTACGAGCAGTACTTC.

This clonotype counts as medium-sized. CDR3 in amino acids: CASSVEPGRTDTQYF. Written as DNA, the CDR3 is TGTGCCAGCAGCGTGGAACCGGGTCGCACAGATACGCAGTATTTT. The rearrangement links TRBV9 to TRBJ2-3; D remains unclear. The germline V and J ends were trimmed by 2 bases and 1 base, with 11 bases remaining between them. The CDR3 has 15 amino acids. The germline CDR1 and CDR2 sequences are SGDLS and YYNGEE.

The gene calls are TRBV20-1 and TRBJ2-2; weak D call: TRBD2 (6 bases). This CDR3 has 12 residues. Germline values: CDR1 DFQATT, CDR2 SNEGSKA (reference sequence). V was shortened by 4 bases and J by 5 bases, with 8 bases between the two germline ends. The CDR3 DNA is TGCAGTGCTATTGGGGGGACCGGGGAGCTGTTTTTT. Encoded protein: CSAIGGTGELFF.

This clonotype has a handful of counts. The chain links TRBV12-5 to TRBJ2-1, with D perhaps matching TRBD2 (6 bases). Trimming stripped 6 bases from V and 7 bases from J, with 16 bases between. The CDR3 contains 14 residues. Germline V gives CDR1 LGHNT, CDR2 FRNRAP. CDR3 protein: CASGARGGMNEQFF. CDR3 coding DNA: TGTGCTAGTGGGGCACGCGGCGGGATGAATGAGCAGTTCTTC.